The 21 T cell receptor beta chains in this list originate from one sample, sequenced in a study of identical twins. TCRdb fed the 5' RACE reads into MiXCR, producing one record per CDR3 protein. The sample includes 1.5 million to 2 million distinct CDR3 sequences, about 32% of them seen just once. Sequenced: cord blood. The receptors originated from a newborn girl in good health.

The chain employs TRBV4-1 and TRBJ2-2, with TRBD2 matching over 8 bases. Looked up from germline, CDR1 is MGHRA and CDR2 is YSYEKL. The CDR3 is 16 amino acids. V lost 1 base and J lost 7; bases outside the gene matches: 8. CDR3 amino acids: CASSQVTGLGVGELFF. CDR3 DNA sequence: TGCGCCAGCAGCCAAGTAACGGGACTAGGAGTCGGGGAGCTGTTTTTT.

The rearrangement uses TRBV5-1 and TRBJ1-1, with TRBD1 matching 7 bases. J gave up 3 bases and V 0 bases, and 2 bases lay outside the gene matches. From germline, CDR1 is SGHRS and CDR2 YFSETQ. The CDR3 is 14 amino acids. In DNA, the CDR3 is TGCGCCAGCAGCTTGGCCACAGGGGACACTGAAGCTTTCTTT. This translates into CASSLATGDTEAFF.

This clonotype was seen repeatedly, ten times or more. The chain uses TRBV25-1 and TRBJ2-7, with D possibly being TRBD1 (6 bases). Trimming stripped 5 bases from V and 0 bases from J, with 14 bases between. The CDR3 runs to 15 residues. From germline, CDR1 is MGHDK and CDR2 SYGVNS. The chain's CDR3 is CASSQTGRSSYEQYF. CDR3 nucleotide sequence: TGTGCCAGCAGTCAAACAGGGCGAAGCTCCTACGAGCAGTACTTC.

The chain recombines TRBV10-3 with TRBJ2-1; D possibly matches TRBD1 or TRBD2 (5 bases each). V was clipped by 3 bases and J by 10 bases, with 16 bases between them. This CDR3 comprises 14 residues. The germline V gene has CDR1 ENHRY and CDR2 SYGVKD. CDR3 sequence reads: CAISDLGAAYEQFF. CDR3 nucleotide sequence: TGTGCCATCAGTGACCTCGGGGCGGCCTACGAGCAGTTCTTC.

The J gene is TRBJ2-7, the V gene TRBV5-6, with D perhaps matching TRBD1 or TRBD2 (5 bases each). V gave up 4 bases and J gave up 12 bases, with 17 bases separating them. CDR3 length equals 12 residues. Germline V lookup: CDR1 SGHDT, CDR2 YYEEEE. DNA of the CDR3: TGTGCCAGCAGCATCCGGGACGCCCCTACGTACTTC. This encodes CASSIRDAPTYF.

The sample holds many counts of this clonotype. The chain combines TRBV27 with TRBJ2-5, with D possibly being TRBD2 (5 bases). Looked up from germline, CDR1 is MNHEY and CDR2 is SMNVEV (reference sequence). V was trimmed by 0 bases and J by 5 bases, leaving 10 bases between them. The CDR3 runs 14 residues. The CDR3 reads CASSLSRARETQYF. The CDR3 DNA reads as TGTGCCAGCAGTTTATCGAGGGCCAGGGAGACCCAGTACTTC.

The V and J genes are TRBV2 and TRBJ1-2; D not resolved. V dropped 8 bases and J dropped 4 bases, with 8 bases sitting between them. Germline V gene lookup returns CDR1 SNHLY and CDR2 FYNNEI. This CDR3 has 11 amino acids. CDR3 amino acids: CASGRLYGYTF. Written as DNA, the CDR3 is TGTGCCAGCGGGAGGCTCTATGGCTACACCTTC. The full variable domain, completed using reference TRBV2 and TRBJ1-2, is EPEVTQTPSHQVTQMGQEVILRCVPISNHLYFYWYRQILGQKVEFLVSFYNNEISEKSEIFDDQFSVERPDGSNFTLKIRSTKLEDSAMYFCASGRLYGYTFGSGTRLTVV.

The J gene is TRBJ1-6, the V gene TRBV5-1; 8 nucleotides agree with TRBD1. V lost 0 bases and J lost 11; bases outside the gene matches: 7. CDR1 and CDR2 from the germline V gene are SGHRS and YFSETQ. CDR3 length: 15 amino acids. CDR3: CASSLGQGTRTPLHF. CDR3 in DNA: TGCGCCAGCAGCTTGGGACAGGGGACTAGGACACCCCTCCACTTT.

There are a few counts of this clonotype. This chain connects TRBV12-3 or TRBV12-4 to TRBJ2-3; 7 bases fit TRBD2. This CDR3 spans 15 amino acids. The V and J ends lost 11 bases and 4 bases, in that order; junction bases with no gene match: 15. This CDR3 reads CACRRAGVRADTQYF. The CDR3 nucleotides read TGTGCCTGTAGGCGGGCGGGGGTTAGGGCAGATACGCAGTATTTT.

This chain joins TRBV20-1 and TRBJ1-3, with a possible D match to TRBD1 (6 bases). The CDR3 is 15 residues long. Trimming took off 0 bases at V and 5 bases at J, with 14 bases between the two ends. Germline V CDR1 and CDR2: DFQATT, SNEGSKA (reference sequence). DNA for the CDR3: TGCAGTGCTAGAGATAATCGGGGGCAACGAAACACCATATATTTT. Its protein product is CSARDNRGQRNTIYF.

This clonotype came up many times. The V gene is TRBV7-2, the J gene TRBJ2-7; 7 positions match TRBD2. The CDR3 covers 13 residues. Germline CDR1 and CDR2: SGHTA and FQGNSA. V lost 5 bases to trimming and J lost 4 bases; unmatched junction nucleotides: 5. The CDR3 coding sequence is TGTGCCAGCAGCCTTCAGCGGGGTTACGAGCAGTACTTC. It translates to CASSLQRGYEQYF.

The CDR3: CASSSIQGAQGYGYTF. CDR3 coding DNA: TGCGCCAGCAGCTCCATACAGGGGGCGCAAGGCTATGGCTACACCTTC. J is TRBJ1-2 and V is TRBV5-1; 9 bases agree with TRBD1. Germline V gives CDR1 SGHRS, CDR2 YFSETQ. Trimming removed 3 bases from V and 4 bases from J; junction bases left unmatched: 10. This CDR3 is built from 16 residues.

The V and J genes are TRBV27 and TRBJ1-6; 7 bases align to TRBD1. Germline V gene sequence: CDR1 MNHEY, CDR2 SMNVEV (reference sequence). This CDR3 comprises 14 residues. The ends lost 2 bases at V and 8 bases at J; junction bases unmatched: 3. The CDR3 bases are TGTGCCAGCAGTTTAGACAGGGCCGATTCACCCCTCCACTTT. Its protein is CASSLDRADSPLHF.

The chain recombines TRBV20-1 with TRBJ2-7, with 11 bases lining up with TRBD2. Per germline, CDR1 DFQATT and CDR2 SNEGSKA (reference sequence). The ends lost 3 bases at V and 2 bases at J; junction bases unmatched: 6. The CDR3 length is 15 residues. CDR3 sequence reads: CSASMGLAEAYEQYF. The CDR3 DNA reads TGCAGTGCTAGCATGGGACTAGCGGAAGCCTACGAGCAGTACTTC.

This chain uses TRBV5-1 with TRBJ1-4, with no clear D. V shed 0 bases and J shed 8 bases, with 8 bases lying between them. This CDR3 is 13 amino acids long. Germline-derived CDR1 and CDR2 are SGHRS and YFSETQ. CDR3 bases: TGCGCCAGCAGCTTGGTATGGGGAGAAAAACTGTTTTTT. Encoded protein: CASSLVWGEKLFF.

This clonotype came up a few times. This sequence joins TRBV29-1 and TRBJ1-2; 7 nucleotides line up with TRBD1. With 3 bases clipped from V and 2 bases from J, the junction kept 12 bases outside the gene matches. Germline CDR1 reads SQVTM; CDR2 reads ANQGSEA. The CDR3 has 16 residues. The CDR3 protein is CSVDDPGGIRNYGYTF. The DNA for the CDR3 is TGCAGCGTTGATGACCCAGGGGGTATTCGAAACTATGGCTACACCTTC.

This sequence joins TRBV2 and TRBJ1-4; 7 bases match TRBD1. This CDR3 is built from 14 residues. Losses at the gene ends were 5 bases for V and 6 bases for J; bases not matched to a gene: 6. CDR1 and CDR2 from the germline V gene are SNHLY and FYNNEI. The CDR3 DNA sequence: TGTGCCAGCAGTATGGACAGGAGGCATGAAAAACTGTTTTTT. This translates into CASSMDRRHEKLFF.

Comments on this clonotype: Since a much larger clone is just one base distant, this may be a read error. This chain connects TRBV29-1 to TRBJ2-5; D may be TRBD2 (5 bases). This CDR3 contains 11 residues. Germline V gene lookup returns CDR1 SQVTM and CDR2 ANQGSEA. V lost 6 bases and J 11 bases, leaving 16 bases between the germline ends. Here the CDR3 reads CSVLVNNEQYF. The CDR3 region has the DNA TGCAGCGTACTAGTAAACAATGAGCAGTACTTC. The variable domain in full, completed from reference TRBV29-1 and TRBJ2-5, reads SAVISQKPSRDICQRGTSLTIQCQVDSQVTMMFWYRQQPGQSLTLIATANQGSEATYESGFVIDKFPISRPNLTFSTLTVSNMSPEDSSIYLCSVLVNNEQYFGPGTRLLVL.

The chain recombines TRBV24-1 with TRBJ2-3; D is undetermined. The CDR3 covers 16 residues. The germline CDR1 and CDR2 sequences are KGHDR and SFDVKD. Trimming shortened V by 4 bases and J by 1 base, and 14 bases separated the two germline ends. CDR3 sequence reads: CATSEGFPEGTDTQYF. The CDR3, as DNA: TGTGCCACCAGTGAGGGGTTTCCAGAGGGCACAGATACGCAGTATTTT.

For this clonotype: At one end the junction does not follow the germline gene, possibly because of a read error. The chain recombines TRBV20-1 with TRBJ1-2, with D uncertain. The CDR3 is 12 residues long. Germline V gene lookup returns CDR1 DFQATT and CDR2 SNEGSKA (reference sequence). The CDR3 region has the DNA TGCAGTGCTAGCCGGGAGTTCTATGACTACACCTTC. It yields the protein CSASREFYDYTF.

Only a few counts were recorded for this clonotype. A junction boundary mismatches the germline segment, possibly from a read error. The chain is built from TRBV28 and TRBJ1-6; D is perhaps TRBD1 (6 bases). The CDR3 has 17 amino acids. The germline V gene has CDR1 MDHEN and CDR2 SYDVKM. CDR3: CASSSHSTGDPNSPLHF. Here the CDR3 DNA reads TGTGCCAGCAGTTCCCACTCGACAGGAGACCCCAATTCCCCCCTCCACTTT.